A single TCR beta chain is shown here with its context. Its target is unknown. The data originate from a study of long-term antiretroviral therapy in people with HIV. Study at large: The immediate-ART recommendation dates to 2015, and the earliest samples predate it by about a decade.

Sequencing relied on immunoSEQ assay v3.0, run at survey level. Sequencing targeted about 40,000-50,000 T-cell genomes per sample. Produced via immunoSEQ multiplex PCR; TCRdb's table is partial and in-frame only. This table has some 15,000 clones, roughly four fifths appearing once. Findings of the study overall: Blood, drawn from about 2004 to 2017, may reflect older ART regimens.

The cryopreserved samples used held about 0.95-10 million PBMC prior to extraction of DNA. In germline, CDR1 is SGHVS, CDR2 FQNEAQ. Trimming at V came to 4 bases and at J to 3 bases, leaving 9 bases not matched to a gene. The CDR3 is made up of 15 amino acids. The rearrangement links TRBV7-8 to TRBJ2-7; 7 nucleotides match TRBD1. The sequencing used unsorted PBMCs, collected 0.1 years after starting antiretroviral therapy. The receptor's source is a man between 18 and 35 years old with HIV. CDR3 bases: TGTGCCAGCAGCTACTCACAGGGACAGTACTACGAGCAGTACTTC. Its translation: CASSYSQGQYYEQYF.